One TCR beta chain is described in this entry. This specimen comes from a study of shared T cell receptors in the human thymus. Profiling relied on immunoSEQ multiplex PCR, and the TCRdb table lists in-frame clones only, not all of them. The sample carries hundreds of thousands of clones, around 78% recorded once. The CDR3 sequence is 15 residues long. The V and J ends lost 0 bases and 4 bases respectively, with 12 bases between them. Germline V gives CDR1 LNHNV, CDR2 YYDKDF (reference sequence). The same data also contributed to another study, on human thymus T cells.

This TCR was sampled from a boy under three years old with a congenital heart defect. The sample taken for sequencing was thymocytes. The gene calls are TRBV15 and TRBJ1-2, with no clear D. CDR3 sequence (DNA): TGTGCCACCAGCAGAGATCTCTGGGCCCCCTATGGCTACACCTTC. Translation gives CATSRDLWAPYGYTF.